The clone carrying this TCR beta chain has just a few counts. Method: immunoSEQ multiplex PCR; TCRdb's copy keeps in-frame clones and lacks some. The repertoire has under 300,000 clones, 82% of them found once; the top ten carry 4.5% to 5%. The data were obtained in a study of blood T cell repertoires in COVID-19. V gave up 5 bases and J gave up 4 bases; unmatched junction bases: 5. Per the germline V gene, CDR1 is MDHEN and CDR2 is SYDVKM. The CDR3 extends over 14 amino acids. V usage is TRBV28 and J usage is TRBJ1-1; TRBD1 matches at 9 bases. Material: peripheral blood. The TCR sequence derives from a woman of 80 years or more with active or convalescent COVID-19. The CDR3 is CASSTTGGSTEAFF. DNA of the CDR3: TGTGCCAGCAGTACGACAGGGGGGTCCACTGAAGCTTTCTTT.